Below are 25 T cell receptor beta chains sequenced from a single sample in a study of cytomegalovirus exposure and HLA in healthy donors. PCR amplification relied on 60 Vbeta primers (plus 13 Jbeta primers). TCRdb keeps only in-frame clones here, not all; method: immunoSEQ multiplex PCR. The sample yields 160,000 or so clones, 84% seen once. Sequenced sample: PBMCs. The receptors were sampled from a man aged 45-65 years in good health and CMV-seropositive.

The V and J genes are TRBV6-5 and TRBJ1-2; D possibly corresponds to TRBD1 (6 bases). Germline values: CDR1 MNHEY, CDR2 SVGAGI. The germline V and J ends were trimmed by 0 bases and 8 bases, with 13 bases remaining between them. The CDR3 contains 14 residues. The CDR3 nucleotides read TGTGCCAGCAGTTACTCCCTTCTGACAGGCGGCTACACCTTC. It codes for CASSYSLLTGGYTF.

The chain recombines TRBV5-1 with TRBJ2-2, with D perhaps matching TRBD1 (6 bases). The germline gives CDR1 SGHRS, CDR2 YFSETQ. With 2 bases removed from V and 4 bases from J, the gap between germline ends came to 12 bases. The CDR3 contains 15 residues. CDR3 region: CASSFRDTATGELFF. DNA for the CDR3: TGCGCCAGCAGCTTCCGGGACACTGCCACCGGGGAGCTGTTTTTT. The complete variable domain, with remaining parts taken from reference TRBV5-1 and TRBJ2-2, reads KAGVTQTPRYLIKTRGQQVTLSCSPISGHRSVSWYQQTPGQGLQFLFEYFSETQRNKGNFPGRFSGRQFSNSRSEMNVSTLELGDSALYLCASSFRDTATGELFFGEGSRLTVL.

The genes are TRBV7-3 and TRBJ2-1, with a possible D match to TRBD2 (6 bases). CDR3 size: 15 residues. Trimming shortened V by 2 bases and J by 7 bases, and 15 bases separated the two germline ends. CDR1 and CDR2 (germline): SGHTA, FQGTGA. This chain's CDR3 is CASSLEVRERNEQFF. DNA for the CDR3: TGTGCCAGCAGCTTAGAGGTTCGGGAGAGGAATGAGCAGTTCTTC.

V usage is TRBV7-8 and J usage is TRBJ1-5; 8 nucleotides align to TRBD1. J gave up 3 bases and V 1 base, and 5 bases lay outside the gene matches. There are 16 residues in the CDR3. Germline V gene lookup returns CDR1 SGHVS and CDR2 FQNEAQ. The CDR3 is CASSLGGDRLNQPQHF. CDR3 DNA sequence: TGTGCCAGCAGCTTAGGAGGGGACAGGCTCAATCAGCCCCAGCATTTT. Full variable domain (remainder filled in from reference TRBV7-8 and TRBJ1-5): GAGVSQSPRYKVAKRGQDVALRCDPISGHVSLFWYQQALGQGPEFLTYFQNEAQLDKSGLPSDRFFAERPEGSVSTLKIQRTQQEDSAVYLCASSLGGDRLNQPQHFGDGTRLSIL.

The chain carries TRBV19 and TRBJ1-4; the D gene is possibly TRBD1 (5 bases). V was cut by 5 bases and J by 7 bases, with 11 bases left in between. The CDR3 contains 13 residues. Germline CDR1 and CDR2: LNHDA and SQIVND (reference sequence). The CDR3 DNA sequence: TGTGCCAGTAGTGGGAAGGGGCGTGAAAAACTGTTTTTT. Amino acids: CASSGKGREKLFF.

V and J are TRBV28 and TRBJ2-5; no firm D call. V gave up 6 bases and J gave up 5 bases, with 22 bases separating them. Germline V gene lookup returns CDR1 MDHEN and CDR2 SYDVKM. The CDR3 has 16 residues. The CDR3 region has the DNA TGTGCCAGCAGCCTCATAGGCGCGGAAGGATCTGAGACCCAGTACTTC. Protein sequence: CASSLIGAEGSETQYF.

J is TRBJ2-2 and V is TRBV2, with no clear D. Germline V gene data show CDR1 as SNHLY and CDR2 as FYNNEI. This CDR3 spans 14 amino acids. With 2 bases removed from V and 5 bases from J, the gap between germline ends came to 9 bases. The CDR3 bases are TGTGCCAGCAGTGAAATGCGGCAAACCGGGGAGCTGTTTTTT. Translating gives CASSEMRQTGELFF.

The genes are TRBV30 and TRBJ1-5; 10 nucleotides match TRBD1. Germline V CDR1 and CDR2: GTSNPN, SVGIG (reference sequence). Trimming removed 0 bases from V and 6 bases from J; junction bases left unmatched: 2. This CDR3 is built from 14 residues. The CDR3 loop reads CAWSVGTGVQPQHF. Here the CDR3 DNA reads TGTGCCTGGAGTGTAGGGACAGGGGTTCAGCCCCAGCATTTT. The full variable domain, completed using reference TRBV30 and TRBJ1-5, is SQTIHQWPATLVQPVGSPLSLECTVEGTSNPNLYWYRQAAGRGLQLLFYSVGIGQISSEVPQNLSASRPQDRQFILSSKKLLLSDSGFYLCAWSVGTGVQPQHFGDGTRLSIL.

The chain carries TRBV20-1 and TRBJ1-1; D gene unclear. V was cut by 6 bases and J by 2 bases, with 7 bases left in between. The CDR3 covers 11 residues. Germline CDR1 is DFQATT and CDR2 is SNEGSKA (reference sequence). The CDR3 coding sequence is TGCAGTGCACGTGGCAACACTGAAGCTTTCTTT. Its protein product is CSARGNTEAFF.

CDR3 sequence reads: CASISFKGVGGYTF. In nucleotides, the CDR3 is TGTGCCAGCATTTCTTTCAAGGGGGTTGGTGGCTACACCTTC. This sequence joins TRBV6-5 and TRBJ1-2; a weak D match, TRBD1 (6 bases). V was pared by 7 bases and J by 7 bases, with 19 bases between. The CDR3 loop spans 14 amino acids. From germline, CDR1 is MNHEY and CDR2 SVGAGI.

The J gene is TRBJ1-3, the V gene TRBV19; D unresolved. The CDR3 is made up of 14 amino acids. The germline CDR1 and CDR2 sequences are LNHDA and SQIVND (reference sequence). Trimming pared 3 bases from V and 0 bases from J, leaving 6 bases between. The CDR3, as DNA: TGTGCCAGTAGTATGTCCTTCTCTGGAAACACCATATATTTT. This encodes CASSMSFSGNTIYF.

The chain is built from TRBV29-1 and TRBJ1-3; possibly TRBD1 for D (6 bases). V was clipped by 5 bases and J by 4 bases, with 9 bases between them. Per germline, CDR1 SQVTM and CDR2 ANQGSEA. This CDR3 region has 12 residues. In DNA, the CDR3 is TGCAGCGTTCGACAGGTGGGAAACACCATATATTTT. This sequence encodes CSVRQVGNTIYF.

The gene calls are TRBV11-2 and TRBJ2-4; TRBD1 might be the D (5 bases). This CDR3 is 16 amino acids long. The germline gives CDR1 SGHAT, CDR2 FQNNGV. Deletions cut 1 base from V and 0 bases from J, with 10 bases between. The CDR3 protein is CASSLGGPLAKNIQYF. DNA of the CDR3: TGTGCCAGCAGCTTAGGGGGCCCATTAGCCAAAAACATTCAGTACTTC.

The chain employs TRBV2 and TRBJ2-1; possibly TRBD2 for D (7 bases). V lost 4 bases and J 1 base, leaving 11 bases between the germline ends. This CDR3 region has 15 residues. CDR1 is SNHLY and CDR2 is FYNNEI in the germline V gene. CDR3 region: CASSAGRGSYNEQFF. Here the CDR3 DNA reads TGTGCCAGCAGTGCGGGGAGGGGGTCCTACAATGAGCAGTTCTTC.

This clone appeared once. The V gene is TRBV19, the J gene TRBJ2-1; D gene uncertain. The CDR3 covers 12 residues. V was clipped by 5 bases and J by 3 bases, with 5 bases between them. Germline CDR1 reads LNHDA; CDR2 reads SQIVND (reference sequence). CDR3 sequence: CASSSYYNEQFF. The CDR3 DNA reads as TGTGCCAGTAGTTCTTACTACAATGAGCAGTTCTTC. The variable domain in full, completed from reference TRBV19 and TRBJ2-1, reads DGGITQSPKYLFRKEGQNVTLSCEQNLNHDAMYWYRQDPGQGLRLIYYSQIVNDFQKGDIAEGYSVSREKKESFPLTVTSAQKNPTAFYLCASSSYYNEQFFGPGTRLTVL.

This chain uses TRBV16 with TRBJ1-6, with a tentative D call TRBD1 (6 bases). Germline CDR1 reads KGHSY; CDR2 reads FQNENV. The CDR3 spans 17 residues. Trimming removed 3 bases from V and 2 bases from J, with 14 bases in between. The chain's CDR3 is CASSHPQGATYNSPLHF. The CDR3 DNA reads as TGTGCCAGCAGCCACCCACAGGGTGCAACCTATAATTCACCCCTCCACTTT.

CDR3 loop: CASNRNTGELFF. CDR3 bases: TGCGCCAGCAATAGAAACACCGGGGAGCTGTTTTTT. The rearrangement links TRBV10-2 to TRBJ2-2; D is undetermined. The ends were cut back, 7 bases at V and 2 bases at J, with 5 bases in the middle. The CDR3 is made up of 12 amino acids. Germline loops: CDR1 WSHSY, CDR2 SAAADI.

The chain carries TRBV7-9 and TRBJ1-1, with 12 positions matching TRBD1. With V trimmed by 4 bases and J by 4 bases, 4 bases remained unmatched. Germline V gene data show CDR1 as SEHNR and CDR2 as FQNEAQ (reference sequence). CDR3 length: 15 residues. The CDR3 sequence is CASSYRDRGLTEAFF. CDR3 in DNA: TGTGCCAGCAGCTACCGGGACAGGGGGCTCACTGAAGCTTTCTTT.

This clone was counted a single time. J is TRBJ2-5 and V is TRBV6-6; 7 bases line up with TRBD1. Trimming took 4 bases from V and 4 from J; bases not matched to a gene: 9. This CDR3 is 15 amino acids long. Germline loops: CDR1 MNHNY, CDR2 SVGAGI (reference sequence). CDR3 DNA sequence: TGTGCCAGCAGTTTACTCTCGGGACAGATAGAGACCCAGTACTTC. This encodes CASSLLSGQIETQYF.

The rearrangement joins TRBV4-1 to TRBJ2-5; TRBD2 aligns across 14 bases. The DNA end is more similar to TRBJ2-7, so the J call may be wrong. Germline assignment: CDR1 MGHRA and CDR2 YSYEKL. This CDR3 has 20 residues. DNA for the CDR3: TGCGCCAGCAGCCAAGAACGCGGACTAGCGGGGGGCGCGGGGGGTTACGAGCAGTACTTC. Its translation: CASSQERGLAGGAGGYEQYF.

The chain combines TRBV2 with TRBJ2-5, with D maybe TRBD1 (5 bases). CDR3 length equals 13 residues. V lost 5 bases, J lost 1 base, and 8 bases lay in between. Germline V gene lookup returns CDR1 SNHLY and CDR2 FYNNEI. CDR3 amino acids: CASSITGQETQYF. DNA for the CDR3: TGTGCCAGCAGTATAACAGGCCAAGAGACCCAGTACTTC.

The chain joins TRBV9 to TRBJ1-2; 9 nucleotides agree with TRBD1. The germline gives CDR1 SGDLS, CDR2 YYNGEE. V lost 6 bases, J lost 5 bases, and 5 bases stayed unmatched. The CDR3 runs 13 residues. The CDR3 DNA follows: TGTGCCAGCACCCTCGGGACAGGGTATGGCTACACCTTC. It translates to CASTLGTGYGYTF.

The DNA of the CDR3 is TGTGCCAGTAATGGAAGGAGTAATAGCAATCAGCCCCAGCATTTT. Its protein is CASNGRSNSNQPQHF. The chain couples TRBV19 to TRBJ1-5; D is unresolved. The CDR3 sequence is 15 residues long. Germline-derived CDR1 and CDR2 are LNHDA and SQIVND (reference sequence). Trimming cost V 7 bases and J 0 bases, with 13 bases left between them.

CDR3 sequence: CASSQVTGAPSYEQYF. The DNA of the CDR3 is TGCGCCAGCAGCCAAGTTACAGGGGCCCCCTCCTACGAGCAGTACTTC. The chain carries TRBV4-1 and TRBJ2-7; 7 bases agree with TRBD1. The V segment lost 1 base and the J segment 0 bases; nucleotides outside the gene matches: 6. This CDR3 has 16 amino acids. Germline V CDR1 and CDR2: MGHRA, YSYEKL.

V usage is TRBV9 and J usage is TRBJ2-1; 7 bases are shared with TRBD1. Germline V gene lookup returns CDR1 SGDLS and CDR2 YYNGEE. CDR3 size: 15 residues. Trimming at V came to 2 bases and at J to 0 bases, leaving 2 bases not matched to a gene. The CDR3 DNA sequence: TGTGCCAGCAGCGTTACAGGGGACTCCTACAATGAGCAGTTCTTC. It codes for CASSVTGDSYNEQFF.